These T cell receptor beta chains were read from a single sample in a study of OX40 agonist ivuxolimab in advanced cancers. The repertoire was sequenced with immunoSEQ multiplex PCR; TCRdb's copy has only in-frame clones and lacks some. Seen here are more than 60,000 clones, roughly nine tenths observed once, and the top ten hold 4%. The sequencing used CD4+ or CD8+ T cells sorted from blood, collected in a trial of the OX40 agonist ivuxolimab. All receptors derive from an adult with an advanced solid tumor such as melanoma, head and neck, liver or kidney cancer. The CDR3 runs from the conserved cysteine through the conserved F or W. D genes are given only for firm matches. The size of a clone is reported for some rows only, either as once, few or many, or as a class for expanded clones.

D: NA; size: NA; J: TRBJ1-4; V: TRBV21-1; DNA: TGTGCCAGCAGCAAAGAGAGCGGCGGAACTACAACTAATGAAAAACTGTTTTTT; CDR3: CASSKESGGTTTNEKLFF
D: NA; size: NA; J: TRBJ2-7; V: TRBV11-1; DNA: TGTGCCAGCAGCTTTGGAGATACCGGGTACGAGCAGTACTTC; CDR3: CASSFGDTGYEQYF
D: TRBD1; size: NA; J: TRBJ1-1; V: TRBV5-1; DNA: TGCGCCAGCAGCCAGGGGGACAGGGCTGAAGCTTTCTTT; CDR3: CASSQGDRAEAFF
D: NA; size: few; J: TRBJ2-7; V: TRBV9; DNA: TGTGCCAGCAGCGTAGGCGGGGAAGGGTCCTACGAGCAGTACTTC; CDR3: CASSVGGEGSYEQYF
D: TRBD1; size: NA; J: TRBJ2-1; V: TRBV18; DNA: TGTGCCAGCTCACCTGGGACAGGAGCCTACAATGAGCAGTTCTTC; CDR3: CASSPGTGAYNEQFF
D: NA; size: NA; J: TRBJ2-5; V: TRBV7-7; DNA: TGTGCCAGCAGCTTAGACACAGGGACCCAGTACTTC; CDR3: CASSLDTGTQYF
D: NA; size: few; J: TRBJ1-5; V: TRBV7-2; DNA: TGTGCCAGCAGCTCCCAGTATCAGCCCCAGCATTTT; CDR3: CASSSQYQPQHF
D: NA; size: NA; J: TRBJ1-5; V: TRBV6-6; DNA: TGTGCCAGCATTAAAGGTCCGAGCAATCAGCCCCAGCATTTT; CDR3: CASIKGPSNQPQHF
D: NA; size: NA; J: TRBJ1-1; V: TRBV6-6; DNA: TGTGCCAGCAGTTACTCGGGTTCCAGGCGCACTGAAGCTTTCTTT; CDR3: CASSYSGSRRTEAFF
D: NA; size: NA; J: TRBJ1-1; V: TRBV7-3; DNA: TGTGCCAGCAGCTCGACGGACACTGAAGCTTTCTTT; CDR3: CASSSTDTEAFF
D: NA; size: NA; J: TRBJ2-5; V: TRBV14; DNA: TGTGCCAGCAGCGACGGTCTAGGAGAGACCCAGTACTTC; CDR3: CASSDGLGETQYF
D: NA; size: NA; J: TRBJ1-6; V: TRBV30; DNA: TGTGCCTGGGGTGGAAGCTCCTATAATTCACCCCTCCACTTT; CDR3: CAWGGSSYNSPLHF
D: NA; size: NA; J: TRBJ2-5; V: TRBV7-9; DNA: TGTGCCAGCAGCTTAGGATTGTTAGTAACGGGGACCCAGTACTTC; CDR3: CASSLGLLVTGTQYF
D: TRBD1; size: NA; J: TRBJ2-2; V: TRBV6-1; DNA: TGTGCCGCCTACAGGGGGCCAAACACCGGGGAGCTGTTTTTT; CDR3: CAAYRGPNTGELFF
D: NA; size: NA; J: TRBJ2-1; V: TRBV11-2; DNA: TGTGCCAGCAGCTTAGGACCCTACAATGAGCAGTTCTTC; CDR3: CASSLGPYNEQFF
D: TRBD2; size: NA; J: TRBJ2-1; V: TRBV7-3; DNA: TGTGCCAGCAGCTTAGGAGCGGGAGGCTACTATGAGCAGTTCTTC; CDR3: CASSLGAGGYYEQFF
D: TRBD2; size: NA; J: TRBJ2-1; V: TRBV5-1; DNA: TGCGCCAGCAGCTTGTTTTTTAGCGGGAGGTCATCCTACAATGAGCAGTTCTTC; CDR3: CASSLFFSGRSSYNEQFF
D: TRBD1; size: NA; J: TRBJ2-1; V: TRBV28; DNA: TGTGCCAGCAGTTCGACAGGGACGTGGAATGAGCAGTTCTTC; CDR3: CASSSTGTWNEQFF
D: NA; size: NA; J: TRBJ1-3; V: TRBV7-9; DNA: TGTGCCAGCAGCCCTTGGACCGGAAACACCATATATTTT; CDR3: CASSPWTGNTIYF
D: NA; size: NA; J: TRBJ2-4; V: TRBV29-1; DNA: TGCAGCGTTGTAAGTGGAAACATTCAGTACTTC; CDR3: CSVVSGNIQYF
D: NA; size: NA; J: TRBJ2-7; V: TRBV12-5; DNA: TGTGCTAGTGCCTTGGACGGACTCGGGTACGAGCAGTACTTC; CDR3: CASALDGLGYEQYF
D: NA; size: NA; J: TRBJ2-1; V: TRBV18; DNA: TGTGCCAGCTCACCGCGGAGCGACAATGAGCAGTTCTTC; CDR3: CASSPRSDNEQFF
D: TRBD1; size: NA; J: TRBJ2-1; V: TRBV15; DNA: TGTGCCACCAGCATACAGGGACAGGGGGCTTGGAATGAGCAGTTCTTC; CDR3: CATSIQGQGAWNEQFF
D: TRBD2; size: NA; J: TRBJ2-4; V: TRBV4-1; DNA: TGCGCCAGCAGCGTTGGACTAGCGGACTCGAACATTCAGTACTTC; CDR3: CASSVGLADSNIQYF
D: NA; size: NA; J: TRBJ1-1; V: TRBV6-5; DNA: TGTGCCAGCAGGAAGACTAAAGGGGACACTGAAGCTTTCTTT; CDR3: CASRKTKGDTEAFF
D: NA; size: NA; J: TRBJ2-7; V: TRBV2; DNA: TGTGCCAGCAGTGGGTCTGTCTACGAGCAGTACTTC; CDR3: CASSGSVYEQYF
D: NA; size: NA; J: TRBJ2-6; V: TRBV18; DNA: TGTGCCAGCTCACCTGGGCTCTCTGGGGCCAACGTCCTGACTTTC; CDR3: CASSPGLSGANVLTF